The clone carrying this T cell receptor (beta chain) appeared many times. Antigen specificity is unknown. This specimen comes from a study of T-cell reconstitution after alpha-beta-depleted transplantation in children. Germline V CDR1 and CDR2: DFQATT, SNEGSKA (reference sequence). V was cut by 2 bases and J by 1 base, with 11 bases left in between. CDR3 length: 14 residues. Unique molecular identifiers tagged the TCRbeta library. TCRdb re-called the PCR reads with MiXCR, one entry per CDR3 protein. The sample lists about 440,000 distinct CDR3 sequences, roughly 44% seen once, with under 30% in the top ten. Study results and limitations: Fresh T-cell production supplied most of the T-cell counts and diversity seen one year after transplant. Surviving recipient T cells and intrathymic progenitors accounted for some patients' high TCRbeta diversity at day 60. The origin of alpha-beta T cells about two months after transplant was reportedly several hundred expanded graft clones.

This clonotype was obtained from a girl aged 2-9 years with aplastic anemia, due to receive a stem cell transplant. This specimen was PBMCs, taken before TCRalphabeta/CD19-depleted stem cell transplant. The V call is TRBV20-1, the J call TRBJ1-1; D ambiguous. Here the CDR3 reads CSARSSRQNTEAFF. In nucleotides, the CDR3 is TGCAGTGCTAGATCCTCGAGGCAGAACACTGAAGCTTTCTTT.